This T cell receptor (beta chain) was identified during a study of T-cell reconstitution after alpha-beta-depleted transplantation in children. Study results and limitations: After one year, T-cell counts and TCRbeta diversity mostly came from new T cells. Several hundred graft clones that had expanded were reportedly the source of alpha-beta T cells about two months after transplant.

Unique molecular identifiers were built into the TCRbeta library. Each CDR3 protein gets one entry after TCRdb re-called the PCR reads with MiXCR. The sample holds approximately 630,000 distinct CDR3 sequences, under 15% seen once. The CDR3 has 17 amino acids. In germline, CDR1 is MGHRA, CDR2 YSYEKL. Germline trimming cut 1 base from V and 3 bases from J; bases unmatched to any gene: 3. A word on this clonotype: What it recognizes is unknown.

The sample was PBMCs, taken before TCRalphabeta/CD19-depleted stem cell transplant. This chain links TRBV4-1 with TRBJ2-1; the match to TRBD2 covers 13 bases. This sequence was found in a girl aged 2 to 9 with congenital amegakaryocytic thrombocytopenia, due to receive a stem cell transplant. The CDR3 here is CASSQGTSGRLYNEQFF. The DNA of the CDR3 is TGCGCCAGCAGCCAAGGGACTAGCGGGAGACTCTACAATGAGCAGTTCTTC.